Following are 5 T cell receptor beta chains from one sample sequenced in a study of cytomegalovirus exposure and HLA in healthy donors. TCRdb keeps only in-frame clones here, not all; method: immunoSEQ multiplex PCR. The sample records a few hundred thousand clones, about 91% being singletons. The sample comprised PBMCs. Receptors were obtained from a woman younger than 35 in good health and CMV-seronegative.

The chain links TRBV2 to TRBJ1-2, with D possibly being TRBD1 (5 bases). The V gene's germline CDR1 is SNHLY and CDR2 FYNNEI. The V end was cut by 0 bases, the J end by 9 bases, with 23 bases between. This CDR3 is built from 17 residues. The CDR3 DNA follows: TGTGCCAGCAGTGAAGCCGCGAGCGGGACGGGGCGTCAGAGCTACACCTTC. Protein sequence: CASSEAASGTGRQSYTF.

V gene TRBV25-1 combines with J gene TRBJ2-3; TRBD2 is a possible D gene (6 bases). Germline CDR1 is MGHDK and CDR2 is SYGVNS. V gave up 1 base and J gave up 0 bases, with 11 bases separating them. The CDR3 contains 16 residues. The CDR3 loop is CASSEWGGTSTDTQYF. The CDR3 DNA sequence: TGTGCCAGCAGTGAATGGGGCGGGACTAGCACAGATACGCAGTATTTT.

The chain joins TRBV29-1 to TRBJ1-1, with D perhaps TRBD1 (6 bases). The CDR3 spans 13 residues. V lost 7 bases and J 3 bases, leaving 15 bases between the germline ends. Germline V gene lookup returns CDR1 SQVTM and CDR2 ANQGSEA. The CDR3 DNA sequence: TGCAGCGGACACAGGGCCACTCACACTGAAGCTTTCTTT. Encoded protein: CSGHRATHTEAFF.

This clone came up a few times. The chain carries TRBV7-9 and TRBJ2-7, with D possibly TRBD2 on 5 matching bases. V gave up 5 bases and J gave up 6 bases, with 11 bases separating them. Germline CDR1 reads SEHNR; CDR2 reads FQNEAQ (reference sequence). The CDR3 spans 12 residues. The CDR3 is CASSPDYGEQYF. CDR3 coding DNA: TGTGCCAGCAGCCCCGACTATGGCGAGCAGTACTTC.

The CDR3 here is CASSPGGSETQYF. CDR3 sequence (DNA): TGTGCCAGCAGCCCCGGGGGGTCAGAGACCCAGTACTTC. This chain joins TRBV11-2 and TRBJ2-5, with 7 bases identical to TRBD2. The junction had 4 bases not matched to a gene; V was cut back by 5 bases and J by 4 bases. CDR1 is SGHAT and CDR2 is FQNNGV in the germline V gene. The CDR3 spans 13 residues.